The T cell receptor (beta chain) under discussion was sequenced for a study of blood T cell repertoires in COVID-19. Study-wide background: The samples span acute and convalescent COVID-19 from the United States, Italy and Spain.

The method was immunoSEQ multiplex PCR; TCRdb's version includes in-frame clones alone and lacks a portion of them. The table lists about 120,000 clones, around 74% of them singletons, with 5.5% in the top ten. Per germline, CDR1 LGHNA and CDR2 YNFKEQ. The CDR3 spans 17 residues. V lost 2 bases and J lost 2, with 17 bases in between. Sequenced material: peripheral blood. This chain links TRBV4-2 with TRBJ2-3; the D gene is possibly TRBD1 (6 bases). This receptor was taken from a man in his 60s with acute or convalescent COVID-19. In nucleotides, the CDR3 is TGTGCCAGCAGCCAACCGACAGGTCTGGGGGACACAGATACGCAGTATTTT. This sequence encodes CASSQPTGLGDTDTQYF.